A single sample is the source of the 18 T cell receptor beta chains below, sequenced in a study of T-cell memory formation after mild COVID-19. One entry per CDR3 protein results from TCRdb running MiXCR on the 5' RACE reads. The sample lists roughly 150,000 distinct CDR3 sequences; roughly 15% were seen once. Sample: PBMCs or a T cell subset sorted from them (not recorded which). These TCRs come from an adult woman who had mild COVID-19 (a few samples of this study predate the infection). Cell type and time point are not known.

The rearrangement joins TRBV13 to TRBJ1-2; tentative D call: TRBD1 (5 bases). Deletions cut 3 bases from V and 4 bases from J, with 9 bases between. Germline V gene data show CDR1 as PRHDT and CDR2 as FYEKMQ (reference sequence). This CDR3 has 13 amino acids. CDR3 nucleotides: TGTGCCAGCAGCTTCCTCGGGGGCTATGGCTACACCTTC. It translates to CASSFLGGYGYTF.

CDR3 region: CSAEGGNQAHDEQFF. CDR3 bases: TGCAGCGCCGAGGGGGGGAACCAAGCCCATGATGAGCAGTTCTTC. This chain connects TRBV29-1 to TRBJ2-1; D possibly corresponds to TRBD2 (7 bases). Trimming took off 7 bases at V and 8 bases at J, with 24 bases between the two ends. Germline CDR1 SQVTM, CDR2 ANQGSEA. The CDR3 contains 15 residues.

In regard to this clonotype: Here the CDR3 omits its conserved ending phenylalanine or tryptophan, so a read error is the likely source. This sequence joins TRBV7-9 and TRBJ2-1, with D perhaps TRBD1 or TRBD2 (5 bases each). The CDR3 consists of 13 residues. V lost 5 bases, J lost 5 bases, and 10 bases lay in between. CDR1 SEHNR and CDR2 FQNEAQ come from the germline V gene (reference sequence). The CDR3 protein is CASSPPGHNEQFL. Written as DNA, the CDR3 is TGTGCCAGCAGCCCCCCGGGACACAATGAGCAGTTCTTA.

CDR3 amino acids: CASSKRTGDRGDEQFF. The CDR3 nucleotides are TGTGCCAGCAGCAAACGGACAGGGGACAGGGGCGATGAGCAGTTCTTC. The chain is built from TRBV9 and TRBJ2-1; TRBD1 matches 10 bases. Germline-derived CDR1 and CDR2 are SGDLS and YYNGEE. With 4 bases clipped from V and 8 bases from J, the junction kept 12 bases outside the gene matches. The CDR3 is 16 amino acids.

This clonotype appeared a few times. The chain recombines TRBV5-1 with TRBJ2-2; 8 nucleotides agree with TRBD2. After removal of 0 bases from V and 3 bases from J, the junction contained 4 bases not matched to a gene. Germline V lookup: CDR1 SGHRS, CDR2 YFSETQ. The CDR3 extends over 16 amino acids. The chain's CDR3 is CASSLEAGAYTGELFF. Here the CDR3 DNA reads TGCGCCAGCAGCTTGGAAGCGGGGGCCTACACCGGGGAGCTGTTTTTT.

The sample holds a few counts of this clonotype. The rearrangement links TRBV6-6 to TRBJ2-3; D is unresolved. Germline CDR1 and CDR2: MNHNY and SVGAGI (reference sequence). The CDR3 sequence is 12 residues long. Between the trimmed V and J ends, which lost 2 bases and 6 bases, there was a span of 6 bases. The CDR3 region is CASSYTDDTQYF. The CDR3 nucleotides read TGTGCCAGCAGTTACACAGACGATACGCAGTATTTT.

This clonotype was counted only a few times. The V and J genes are TRBV12-3 or TRBV12-4 and TRBJ2-5; D possibly corresponds to TRBD2 (8 bases). This CDR3 spans 16 amino acids. Deletions cut 6 bases from V and 5 bases from J, with 22 bases between. CDR3 residues: CASSWPGGQGDETQYF. The CDR3 DNA reads TGTGCCAGCAGCTGGCCGGGGGGGCAGGGGGATGAGACCCAGTACTTC.

This clonotype was picked up a small number of times. This chain links TRBV15 with TRBJ2-3, with D tentatively TRBD1 (7 bases). The CDR3 extends over 16 amino acids. Looked up from germline, CDR1 is LNHNV and CDR2 is YYDKDF (reference sequence). The V end was cut by 2 bases, the J end by 7 bases, with 19 bases between. The CDR3 bases are TGTGCCACCAGCAGACCCAGGGGGGACGGACGATATACGCAGTATTTT. Translation: CATSRPRGDGRYTQYF.

The table lists this clonotype with a few counts. The V gene is TRBV5-4, the J gene TRBJ1-2; the match to TRBD1 covers 8 bases. This CDR3 spans 14 amino acids. CDR1 is SGHNT and CDR2 is YYREEE in the germline V gene (reference sequence). J lost 2 bases, V lost 4 bases, and 4 bases had no gene match. The CDR3, as DNA: TGTGCCAGCAGCAAAGGACAGGGAAACTATGGCTACACCTTC. Protein: CASSKGQGNYGYTF.

V is TRBV7-2 and J is TRBJ1-3, with a tentative D call TRBD1 (6 bases). This CDR3 spans 15 amino acids. V was cut by 2 bases and J by 2 bases, with 10 bases left in between. Germline V gives CDR1 SGHTA, CDR2 FQGNSA. The CDR3 sequence: CASSLSGAAGNTIYF. The CDR3 DNA sequence: TGTGCCAGCAGCTTATCGGGGGCGGCTGGAAACACCATATATTTT.

This clonotype was recorded a few times. The chain couples TRBV5-1 to TRBJ2-1; 7 nucleotides agree with TRBD1. The germline CDR1 and CDR2 sequences are SGHRS and YFSETQ. The CDR3 loop spans 13 amino acids. V shed 3 bases, J shed 6 bases, and the junction held 3 bases outside the gene matches. The CDR3 DNA is TGCGCCAGCAGCTGGGCAGGGGGCAATGAGCAGTTCTTC. Protein sequence: CASSWAGGNEQFF. The complete variable domain, with remaining parts taken from reference TRBV5-1 and TRBJ2-1, reads KAGVTQTPRYLIKTRGQQVTLSCSPISGHRSVSWYQQTPGQGLQFLFEYFSETQRNKGNFPGRFSGRQFSNSRSEMNVSTLELGDSALYLCASSWAGGNEQFFGPGTRLTVL.

This clonotype has only a few counts. V and J are TRBV4-1 and TRBJ1-2, with a weak D call TRBD1 (5 bases). This CDR3 region has 17 residues. Trimming removed 3 bases from V and 1 base from J, with 18 bases in between. CDR1 is MGHRA and CDR2 is YSYEKL in the germline V gene. Written as DNA, the CDR3 is TGCGCCAGCAGCCACCCGTTTAGGGACCGAAGTAACTATGGCTACACCTTC. As protein: CASSHPFRDRSNYGYTF.

This clonotype was detected many times. The chain combines TRBV6-5 with TRBJ2-5; no clear D gene. Germline assignment: CDR1 MNHEY and CDR2 SVGAGI. The V end lost 8 bases, the J end lost 1 base, and 17 bases lay between the germline ends. The length of the CDR3 is 15 residues. Here the CDR3 DNA reads TGTGCCAGCCGCATACCCCGTTTCCCCCAAGAGACCCAGTACTTC. Translating gives CASRIPRFPQETQYF.

The chain carries TRBV12-3 or TRBV12-4 and TRBJ1-6; tentatively, D is TRBD1 (5 bases). The CDR3 contains 17 residues. V lost 6 bases and J lost 7, with 22 bases in between. The CDR3 coding sequence is TGTGCCAGCAGCCTCTTATATGGGGCAGGGTTGAATTCACCCCTCCACTTT. Translating it yields CASSLLYGAGLNSPLHF.

V usage is TRBV30 and J usage is TRBJ1-2; tentatively, D is TRBD1 (6 bases). V was shortened by 5 bases and J by 8 bases, with 9 bases between the two germline ends. This CDR3 has 10 amino acids. The germline V gene has CDR1 GTSNPN and CDR2 SVGIG (reference sequence). CDR3 bases: TGTGCCTGGCAGGGGAACGGCTACACCTTC. This gives the protein CAWQGNGYTF.

This chain connects TRBV12-3 or TRBV12-4 to TRBJ2-1; a possible D gene is TRBD2 (7 bases). This CDR3 contains 16 residues. V was shortened by 4 bases and J by 5 bases, with 18 bases between the two germline ends. Here the CDR3 reads CASSSTRRGHNNEQFF. The CDR3 DNA reads as TGTGCCAGCAGTTCGACTAGGCGGGGGCACAACAATGAGCAGTTCTTC.

The sample holds a few counts of this clonotype. CDR3 nucleotides: TGTGCCATCAGTGGGTGGGGGCAGGAAGCCTACGAGCAGTACTTC. Translation: CAISGWGQEAYEQYF. This chain links TRBV10-3 with TRBJ2-7; a possible D gene is TRBD1 (6 bases). This CDR3 spans 15 amino acids. Deletions cut 4 bases from V and 2 bases from J, with 15 bases between. Germline V lookup: CDR1 ENHRY, CDR2 SYGVKD.

This clonotype was recorded many times. J is TRBJ2-3 and V is TRBV20-1, with 14 positions matching TRBD2. This CDR3 spans 15 amino acids. CDR1 is DFQATT, CDR2 SNEGSKA, per germline (reference sequence). V gave up 5 bases and J gave up 2 bases; unmatched junction bases: 3. The CDR3 protein is CSAPGLAGDTDTQYF. The CDR3 DNA reads TGCAGTGCTCCGGGACTAGCGGGAGACACAGATACGCAGTATTTT.